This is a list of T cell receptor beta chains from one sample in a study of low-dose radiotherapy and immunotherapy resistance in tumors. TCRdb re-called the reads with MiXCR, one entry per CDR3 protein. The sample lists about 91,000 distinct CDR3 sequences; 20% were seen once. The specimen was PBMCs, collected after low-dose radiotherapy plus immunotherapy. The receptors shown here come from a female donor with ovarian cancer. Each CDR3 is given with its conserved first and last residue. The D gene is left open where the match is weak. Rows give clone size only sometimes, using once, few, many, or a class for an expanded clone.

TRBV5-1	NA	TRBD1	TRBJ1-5	TGCGCCAGCAGCTTGGAGGGGGCGCGGAATCAGCCCCAGCATTTT	CASSLEGARNQPQHF
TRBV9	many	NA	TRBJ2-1	TGTGCCAGCAGCGGGGTGATCAATGAGCAGTTCTTC	CASSGVINEQFF
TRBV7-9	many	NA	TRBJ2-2	TGTGCCAGCAGCTTAGATCAACAGGGAGGTACCGGGGAGCTGTTTTTT	CASSLDQQGGTGELFF
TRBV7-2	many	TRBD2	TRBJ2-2	TGTGCCAGCAGCCCTAGCGGACTAAACACCGGGGAGCTGTTTTTT	CASSPSGLNTGELFF
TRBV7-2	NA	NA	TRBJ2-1	TGTGCCAGCAGCCGCCAGGCCTCAAGCTCCTACAATGAGCAGTTCTTC	CASSRQASSSYNEQFF
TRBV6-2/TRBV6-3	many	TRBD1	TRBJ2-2	TGTGCCAGCACTCGAGGGACAGGGGGGAACACCGGGGAGCTGTTTTTT	CASTRGTGGNTGELFF
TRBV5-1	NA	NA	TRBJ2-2	TGCGCCAGCAGCCTCCCAAGTTTCGCCGGGGAGCTGTTTTTT	CASSLPSFAGELFF
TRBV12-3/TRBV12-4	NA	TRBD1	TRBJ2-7	TGTGCCAGCAGTTTATATGGGACAGGGGAAAAGTCCTACGAGCAGTACTTC	CASSLYGTGEKSYEQYF
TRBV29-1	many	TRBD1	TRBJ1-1	TGCAGCGTTTCCGGGACAGGGGTCAGCACTGAAGCTTTCTTT	CSVSGTGVSTEAFF
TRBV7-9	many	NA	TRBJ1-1	TGTGCCAGCAGCTTGGCGGGAAACACTGAAGCTTTCTTT	CASSLAGNTEAFF
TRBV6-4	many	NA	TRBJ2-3	TGTGCCAGCAGTACCGGGCAGGGGATGGGAGATACGCAGTATTTT	CASSTGQGMGDTQYF
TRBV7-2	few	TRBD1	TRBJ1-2	TGTGCCAGCAGCTCCAGACAGGGAGCTAACTATGGCTACACCTTC	CASSSRQGANYGYTF
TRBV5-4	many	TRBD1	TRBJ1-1	TGTGCCAGCAACTCCGGGACAGGGGTTTTGGACACTGAAGCTTTCTTT	CASNSGTGVLDTEAFF
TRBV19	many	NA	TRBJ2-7	TGTGCCAGTAGCCCTAGCGGAGGGGGCGAGCAGTACTTC	CASSPSGGGEQYF
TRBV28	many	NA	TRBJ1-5	TGTGCCAGCAGTATACGGATAACCGGGTTGACTCAGCCCCAGCATTTT	CASSIRITGLTQPQHF
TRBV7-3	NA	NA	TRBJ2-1	TGTGCCAGCAGCTCTACCGGGGGTTACAATGAGCAGTTCTTC	CASSSTGGYNEQFF
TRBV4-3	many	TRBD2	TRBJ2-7	TGCGCCAGCAGCCAAGATCGAGCGGGAGTTACGTACGAGCAGTACTTC	CASSQDRAGVTYEQYF
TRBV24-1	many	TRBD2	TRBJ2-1	TGTGCCACCAGTGACCAGCGGGGGGCCTACAATGAGCAGTTCTTC	CATSDQRGAYNEQFF
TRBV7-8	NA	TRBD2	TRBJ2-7	TGTGCCAGCAGCTTAGCGACCATCCTAGCGGGTTCGGAAAAATACGAGCAGTACTTC	CASSLATILAGSEKYEQYF
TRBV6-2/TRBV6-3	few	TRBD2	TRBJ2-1	TGTGCCAGCAGTTACCCGATGGGCGGGAGTTGGCATGAGCAGTTCTTC	CASSYPMGGSWHEQFF
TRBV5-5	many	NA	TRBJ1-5	TGTGCCAGCAGCTTGGCGTCGCAGGGGAGCAATCAGCCCCAGCATTTT	CASSLASQGSNQPQHF
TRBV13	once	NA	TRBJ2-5	TGTGCCAGCAGTCGGGAGATCCTGCAGGAGACCCAGTACTTC	CASSREILQETQYF
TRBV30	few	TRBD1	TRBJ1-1	TGTGCCTGGAGTAGGGGCAGGGGGGTTGAAGCTTTCTTT	CAWSRGRGVEAFF
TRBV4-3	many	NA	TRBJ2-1	TGCGCCAGCAGCAAAAGCGGGTCGGACTACAATGAGCAGTTCTTC	CASSKSGSDYNEQFF
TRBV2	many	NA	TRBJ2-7	TGTGCCAGCAGCGCAGCCTACGAGCAGTACTTC	CASSAAYEQYF
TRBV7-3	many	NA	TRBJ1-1	TGTGCCAGCAGCTTAAACATATACACTGAAGCTTTCTTT	CASSLNIYTEAFF
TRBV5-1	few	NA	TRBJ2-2	TGCGCCAGCAGCTTAGAGGGACCGCCGGGGACCGGGGAGCTGTTTTTT	CASSLEGPPGTGELFF
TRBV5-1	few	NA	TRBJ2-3	TGCGCCAGCAGCCAGCCTCAGGCGGGGTTTAATACGCAGTATTTT	CASSQPQAGFNTQYF
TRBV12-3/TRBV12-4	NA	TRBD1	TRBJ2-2	TGTGCCAGCACCCGACAGGGGAACGGGGAGCTGTTTTTT	CASTRQGNGELFF
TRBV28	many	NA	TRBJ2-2	TGTGCCAGCAGAAGGAACAGAAACACCGGGGAGCTGTTTTTT	CASRRNRNTGELFF
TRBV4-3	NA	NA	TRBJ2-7	TGCGCCAGCAGCCAAGTCACGGGACAAAGCTCCTACAACGAGCAGTACTTC	CASSQVTGQSSYNEQYF
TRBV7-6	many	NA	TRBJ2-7	TGTGCCAGCAGCTTAGCTCGTGAATCCTACGAGCAGTACTTC	CASSLARESYEQYF
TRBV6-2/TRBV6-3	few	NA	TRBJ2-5	TGTGCCAGCAGGACTGCGTCTGGCAGTCAAGAGACCCAGTACTTC	CASRTASGSQETQYF
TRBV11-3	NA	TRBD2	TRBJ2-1	TGTGCCAGCAGCTCCGGACTAGCGGAGTCCTACAATGAGCAGTTCTTC	CASSSGLAESYNEQFF
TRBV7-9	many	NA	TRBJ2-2	TGTGCCAGCAGCTTTTTGCGCCGGGGCACCGGGGAGCTGTTTTTT	CASSFLRRGTGELFF
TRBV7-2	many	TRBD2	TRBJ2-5	TGTGCCAGCAGCTTGGTTTCGCGGGAGGAGACCCAGTACTTC	CASSLVSREETQYF
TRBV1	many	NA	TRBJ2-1	TGCACCAGCAGCCGTAGCGGGGACAATGAGCAGTTCTTC	CTSSRSGDNEQFF
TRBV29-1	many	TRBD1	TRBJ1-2	TGCAGCGTTGGGGCAGGGGGCTATGGCTACACCTTC	CSVGAGGYGYTF
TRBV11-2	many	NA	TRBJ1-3	TGCGCCAGCAGCCAAGTTTCCGGAAACACCATATATTTT	CASSQVSGNTIYF
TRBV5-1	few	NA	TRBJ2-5	TGCGCCAGCAGCACCAGAGGACTATTAGAGACCCAGTACTTC	CASSTRGLLETQYF
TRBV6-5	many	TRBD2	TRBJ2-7	TGTGCCAGCAGCCGACCGGGACTAGCGGACTACGAGCAGTACTTC	CASSRPGLADYEQYF
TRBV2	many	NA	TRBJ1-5	TGTGCCAGCAGTGAAACGAGGCTAGTAGGAAATCAGCCCCAGCATTTT	CASSETRLVGNQPQHF
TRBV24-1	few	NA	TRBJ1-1	TGTGCCACCAGTGATTTGTCCGGGATAACTGAAGCTTTCTTT	CATSDLSGITEAFF
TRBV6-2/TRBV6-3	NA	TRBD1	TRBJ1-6	TGTGCCAGCAGTAAACAGGGGACATATAATTCACCCCCCCACTTT	CASSKQGTYNSPPHF
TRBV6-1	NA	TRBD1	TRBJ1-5	TGTGCCTCCCGACGCTCCACCGGGACAGCGAATAGCAATCAGCCCCAGCATTTT	CASRRSTGTANSNQPQHF
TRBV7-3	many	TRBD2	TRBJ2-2	TGTGCCAGCAGCTCCTCGGGACTAGCGGGGGCCTTCACCGGGGAGCTGTTTTTT	CASSSSGLAGAFTGELFF
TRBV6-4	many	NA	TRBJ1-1	TGTGCCAGTCGAAGGGGCCCGAACACTGAAGCTTTCTTT	CASRRGPNTEAFF
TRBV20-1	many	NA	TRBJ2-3	TGCAGTGCTAGAGCACCGGCTGGCACAGATACGCAGTATTTT	CSARAPAGTDTQYF
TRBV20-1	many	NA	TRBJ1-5	TGCAGTGCTAGTGACAGCTTCAATCAGCCCCAGCATTTT	CSASDSFNQPQHF
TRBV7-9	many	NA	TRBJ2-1	TGTGCCAGCAGCTTAACGGAATGGGTCACCTACAATGAGCAGTTCTTC	CASSLTEWVTYNEQFF
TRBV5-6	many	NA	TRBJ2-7	TGTGCCAGCAGCTTAACCGGGCCGGGGGAGCAGTACTTC	CASSLTGPGEQYF
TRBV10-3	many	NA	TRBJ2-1	TGTGCCATCAGTGAGGACTACTTTAATGAGCAGTTCTTC	CAISEDYFNEQFF
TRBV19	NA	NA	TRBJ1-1	TGTGCCAGTAGTATTGGGCAGTCCACTGAAGCTTTCTTT	CASSIGQSTEAFF
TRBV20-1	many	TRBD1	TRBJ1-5	TGCAGTGCCAGGACAGGGGTGTCTCAGCCCCAGCATTTT	CSARTGVSQPQHF
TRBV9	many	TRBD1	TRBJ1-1	TGTGCCAGCAGCCCCCGGGACAGGAACACTGAAGCTTTCTTT	CASSPRDRNTEAFF